This T cell receptor beta chain was documented in a study of cytomegalovirus exposure and HLA in healthy donors. Background on the study: Early released data had approximately 86 million unique TCRs, all coming from HLA-typed donors. General study findings and limits: Per a prior analysis, the majority of TCR beta V segments were productive roughly 87% or roughly 30% of the time.

Use of 60 Vbeta and 13 Jbeta primers characterized the PCR. Assay: immunoSEQ multiplex PCR; the TCRdb copy retains only in-frame clones and omits some. Of about 94,000 clones listed, approximately 76% are singletons. This CDR3 has 13 residues. The germline CDR1 and CDR2 sequences are LNHDA and SQIVND (reference sequence). The V end lost 1 base, the J end lost 3 bases, and 7 bases lay between the germline ends. As to this clone: As yet, its antigen is unknown.

The chain links TRBV19 to TRBJ2-7; unclear D gene. Source material: PBMCs. This TCR derives from a male donor in good health and CMV-seronegative. CDR3 bases: TGTGCCAGTAGTATAGTTTTCGGCTACGAGCAGTACTTC. Protein sequence: CASSIVFGYEQYF. Based on the CDR3 plus reference TRBV19 and TRBJ2-7, the full variable domain is DGGITQSPKYLFRKEGQNVTLSCEQNLNHDAMYWYRQDPGQGLRLIYYSQIVNDFQKGDIAEGYSVSREKKESFPLTVTSAQKNPTAFYLCASSIVFGYEQYFGPGTRLTVT.